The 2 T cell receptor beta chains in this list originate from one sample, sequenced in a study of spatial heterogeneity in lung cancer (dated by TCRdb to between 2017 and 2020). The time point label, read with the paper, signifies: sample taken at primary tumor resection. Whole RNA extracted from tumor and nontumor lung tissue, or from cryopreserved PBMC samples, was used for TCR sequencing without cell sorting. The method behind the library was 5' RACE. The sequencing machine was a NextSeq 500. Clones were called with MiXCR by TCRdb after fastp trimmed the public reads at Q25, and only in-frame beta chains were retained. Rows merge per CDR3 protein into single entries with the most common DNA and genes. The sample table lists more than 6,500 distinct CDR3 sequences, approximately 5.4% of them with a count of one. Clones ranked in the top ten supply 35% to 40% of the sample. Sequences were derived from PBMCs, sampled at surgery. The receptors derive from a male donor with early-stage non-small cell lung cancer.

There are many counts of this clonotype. CDR3 sequence reads: CASRTLNQPQHF. The CDR3 region has the DNA TGTGCCAGCAGAACCCTCAATCAGCCCCAGCATTTT. This sequence joins TRBV21-1 and TRBJ1-5. TRBV21-1 is termed a pseudogene. This CDR3 region has 12 residues.

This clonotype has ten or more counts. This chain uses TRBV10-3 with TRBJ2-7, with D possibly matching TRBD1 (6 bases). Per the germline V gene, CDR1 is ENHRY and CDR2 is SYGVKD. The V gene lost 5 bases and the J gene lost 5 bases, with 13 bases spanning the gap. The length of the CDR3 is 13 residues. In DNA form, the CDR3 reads TGTGCCATCAGTTACCAGGGGAAGGACGAGCAGTACTTC. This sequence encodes CAISYQGKDEQYF.